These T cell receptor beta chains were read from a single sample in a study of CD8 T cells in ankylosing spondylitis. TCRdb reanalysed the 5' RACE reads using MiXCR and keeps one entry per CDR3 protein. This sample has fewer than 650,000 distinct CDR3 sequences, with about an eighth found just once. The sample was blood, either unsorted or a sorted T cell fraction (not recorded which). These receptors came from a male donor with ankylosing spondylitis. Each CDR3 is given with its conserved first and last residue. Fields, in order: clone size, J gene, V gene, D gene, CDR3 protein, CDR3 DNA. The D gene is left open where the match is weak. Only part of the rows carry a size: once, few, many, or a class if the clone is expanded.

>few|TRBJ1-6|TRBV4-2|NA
CASSQEMGGNSPLHF
TGTGCCAGCAGCCAAGAAATGGGGGGGAATTCACCCCTCCACTTT
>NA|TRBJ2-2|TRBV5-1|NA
CASSSSGGDTGELFF
TGCGCCAGCAGCTCCTCCGGGGGAGACACCGGGGAGCTGTTTTTT
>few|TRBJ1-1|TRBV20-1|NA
CSAVPPLNTEAFF
TGCAGTGCCGTTCCCCCGCTAAACACTGAAGCTTTCTTT
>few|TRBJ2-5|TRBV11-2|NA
CASSFLPGTRGVGTQYF
TGTGCCAGCAGCTTCCTCCCAGGGACGAGGGGCGTTGGGACCCAGTACTTC
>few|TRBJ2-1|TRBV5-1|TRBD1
CASSWRQGNEQFF
TGCGCCAGCAGCTGGAGACAGGGAAATGAGCAGTTCTTC
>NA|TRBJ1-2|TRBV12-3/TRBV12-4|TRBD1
CASSFDRGGYTF
TGTGCCAGCAGTTTTGACAGGGGCGGCTACACCTTC
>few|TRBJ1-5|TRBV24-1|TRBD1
CATSDSDRGVLENQPQHF
TGTGCCACCAGTGATTCGGACAGGGGGGTTTTAGAGAATCAGCCCCAGCATTTT
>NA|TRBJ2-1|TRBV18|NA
CASSPVEGGGFSYNEQFF
TGTGCCAGCTCTCCCGTGGAGGGAGGTGGGTTCTCCTACAATGAGCAGTTCTTC
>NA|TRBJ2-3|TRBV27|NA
CASSLSGHLWADTQYF
TGTGCCAGCAGTTTATCGGGACATTTATGGGCAGATACGCAGTATTTT
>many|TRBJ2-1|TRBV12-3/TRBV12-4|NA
CASSLGGVRQFF
TGTGCCAGCAGCCTAGGGGGGGTCCGGCAGTTCTTC
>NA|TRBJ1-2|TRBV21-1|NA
CASSKESAGGTAGYTF
TGTGCCAGCAGCAAAGAATCGGCAGGGGGTACGGCTGGCTACACCTTC
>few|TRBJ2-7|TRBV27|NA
CASSFSSLASYEQYF
TGTGCCAGCAGTTTTTCTAGTCTGGCTAGCTACGAGCAGTACTTC
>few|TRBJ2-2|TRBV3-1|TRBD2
CASSGLAGWLNTGELFF
TGTGCCAGCAGCGGACTAGCGGGATGGCTGAACACCGGGGAGCTGTTTTTT
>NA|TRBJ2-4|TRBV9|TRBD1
CASSPQQGRGIQYF
TGTGCCAGCAGCCCTCAACAGGGGAGAGGAATTCAGTACTTC
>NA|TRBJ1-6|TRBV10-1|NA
CASSEPWVGSPLHF
TGCGCCAGCAGTGAACCCTGGGTTGGTTCACCCCTCCACTTT
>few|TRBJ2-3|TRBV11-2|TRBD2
CASSREIAGGSTDTQYF
TGTGCCAGCAGCCGCGAGATAGCGGGAGGGAGCACAGATACGCAGTATTTT
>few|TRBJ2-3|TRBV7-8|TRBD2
CASSLNGRAADTQYF
TGTGCCAGCAGCTTAAACGGGAGGGCCGCAGATACGCAGTATTTT
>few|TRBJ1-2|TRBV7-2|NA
CASTIGVNYGYTF
TGTGCCAGCACCATAGGGGTAAACTATGGCTACACCTTC
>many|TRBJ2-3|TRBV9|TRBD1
CASSTRDRVDTQYF
TGTGCCAGCAGCACCCGGGACAGGGTGGATACGCAGTATTTT
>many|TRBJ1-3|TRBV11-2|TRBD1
CASSFPPGQGTSSGNTIYF
TGTGCCAGCAGCTTTCCCCCGGGACAGGGTACCTCCTCTGGAAACACCATATATTTT
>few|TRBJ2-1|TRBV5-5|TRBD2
CASSKTGTSIGEQFF
TGTGCCAGCAGCAAAACCGGGACTAGCATCGGTGAGCAGTTCTTC
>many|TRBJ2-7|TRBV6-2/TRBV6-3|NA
CASSTYSDSYEQYF
TGTGCCAGCAGCACCTATAGCGACTCCTACGAGCAGTACTTC
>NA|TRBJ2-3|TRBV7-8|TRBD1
CASSLNARDSTQYF
TGTGCCAGCAGCCTAAACGCTCGGGACAGCACGCAGTATTTT
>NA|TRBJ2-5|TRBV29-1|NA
CSVPGPPQQETQYF
TGCAGCGTACCGGGACCTCCACAGCAAGAGACCCAGTACTTC
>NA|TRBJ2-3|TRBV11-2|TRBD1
CASSDAGTGPTDTQYF
TGTGCCAGCAGCGATGCCGGGACAGGGCCGACAGATACGCAGTATTTT
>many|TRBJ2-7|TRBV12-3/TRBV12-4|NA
CASSLGREPYEQYF
TGTGCCAGCAGTTTGGGCAGAGAACCCTACGAGCAGTACTTC
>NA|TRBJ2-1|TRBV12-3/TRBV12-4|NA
CASSLAGSRESYNEQFF
TGTGCCAGCAGTTTAGCGGGGTCAAGGGAATCCTACAATGAGCAGTTCTTC
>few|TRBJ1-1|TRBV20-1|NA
CSAISDRLNTEAFF
TGCAGTGCTATTTCGGACAGACTTAACACTGAAGCTTTCTTT
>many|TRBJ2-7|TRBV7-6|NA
CASSLDRGAGYEQYF
TGTGCCAGCAGCTTAGATCGTGGCGCAGGCTACGAGCAGTACTTC
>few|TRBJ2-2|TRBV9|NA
CASSVEGSGSGELFF
TGTGCCAGCAGCGTAGAGGGGAGCGGGTCCGGGGAGCTGTTTTTT
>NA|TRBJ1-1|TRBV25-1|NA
CATADLNTEAFF
TGTGCCACCGCGGACCTAAACACTGAAGCTTTCTTT
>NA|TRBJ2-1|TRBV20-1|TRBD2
CSATGLAGGSPGYNEQFF
TGCAGTGCTACAGGACTAGCGGGAGGGAGTCCGGGGTACAATGAGCAGTTCTTC
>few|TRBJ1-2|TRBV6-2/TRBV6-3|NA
CASSYSGGYGYTF
TGTGCCAGCAGTTACTCGGGCGGTTATGGCTACACCTTC
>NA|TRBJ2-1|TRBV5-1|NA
CASSREFGNEQFF
TGCGCCAGCAGCAGGGAGTTTGGGAATGAGCAGTTCTTC
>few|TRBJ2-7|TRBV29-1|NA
CSGGRDSYEQYF
TGCAGCGGGGGTCGGGACTCCTACGAGCAGTACTTC
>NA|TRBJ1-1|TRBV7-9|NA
CATAGGTEAFF
TGTGCAACCGCCGGGGGGACTGAAGCTTTCTTT
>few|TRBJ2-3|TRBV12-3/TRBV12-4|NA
CASSPGVRSTDTQYF
TGTGCCAGCAGCCCCGGGGTAAGGAGCACAGATACGCAGTATTTT
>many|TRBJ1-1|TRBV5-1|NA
CASSQQGRGTEAFF
TGCGCCAGCAGCCAACAAGGGCGGGGCACTGAAGCTTTCTTT
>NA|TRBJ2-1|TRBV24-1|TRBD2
CATSDGLAGDLEQFF
TGTGCCACCAGTGACGGACTAGCGGGAGACCTTGAGCAGTTCTTC
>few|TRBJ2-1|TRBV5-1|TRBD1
CASRSGGGSTYNEQFF
TGCGCCAGCAGGTCAGGGGGCGGATCTACCTACAATGAGCAGTTCTTC
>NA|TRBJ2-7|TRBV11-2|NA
CASSSSSVGTYEQYF
TGTGCCAGCAGCTCCTCCTCGGTGGGAACCTACGAGCAGTACTTC